The 31 T cell receptor beta chains in this list originate from one sample, sequenced in a study of T cell responses to AZD1222 COVID-19 vaccine. The assay was immunoSEQ multiplex PCR, and TCRdb's table has in-frame clones only and misses some. The data contain over 50,000 clones, more than 70% of them singletons. The sample here was peripheral blood, taken 28 days after the second AZD1222 dose. These TCRs come from an adult who received the AZD1222 COVID-19 vaccine.

The genes are TRBV11-3 and TRBJ2-7; D remains ambiguous. Trimming left V 3 bases short and J 6 bases short, with 9 bases between. Per the germline V gene, CDR1 is SGHNT and CDR2 is YENEEA. The CDR3 has 12 amino acids. CDR3 in amino acids: CASSFVRAEQYF. CDR3 coding DNA: TGTGCCAGCAGCTTTGTTAGGGCCGAGCAGTACTTC.

In nucleotides, the CDR3 is TGTGCCAGCAGGGGGTCAGGTTTGGACTATGGCTACACCTTC. This encodes CASRGSGLDYGYTF. The V call is TRBV27, the J call TRBJ1-2; D not certain. The V gene lost 6 bases and the J gene lost 3 bases, with 14 bases spanning the gap. This CDR3 spans 14 amino acids. In germline, CDR1 is MNHEY, CDR2 SMNVEV (reference sequence).

V usage is TRBV28 and J usage is TRBJ1-1, with a possible D match to TRBD1 (5 bases). The CDR3 extends over 11 amino acids. Germline V CDR1 and CDR2: MDHEN, SYDVKM. The ends were cut back, 11 bases at V and 4 bases at J, with 11 bases in the middle. The chain's CDR3 is CAAAGRTEAFF. For the CDR3, the DNA is TGTGCCGCGGCAGGGCGCACTGAAGCTTTCTTT. The full variable domain, completed using reference TRBV28 and TRBJ1-1, is DVKVTQSSRYLVKRTGEKVFLECVQDMDHENMFWYRQDPGLGLRLIYFSYDVKMKEKGDIPEGYSVSREKKERFSLILESASTNQTSMYLCAAAGRTEAFFGQGTRLTVV.

The chain couples TRBV7-2 to TRBJ1-4, with no clear D. The CDR3 is 12 residues long. Trimming left V 2 bases short and J 6 bases short, with 4 bases between. The germline gives CDR1 SGHTA, CDR2 FQGNSA. CDR3 in DNA: TGTGCCAGCAGCTTATCCTATGAAAAACTGTTTTTT. Encoded protein: CASSLSYEKLFF.

The gene calls are TRBV29-1 and TRBJ1-1, with 7 bases aligning to TRBD1. The CDR3 length is 12 residues. Looked up from germline, CDR1 is SQVTM and CDR2 is ANQGSEA. V lost 0 bases to trimming and J lost 10 bases; unmatched junction nucleotides: 5. CDR3 region: CSVEDRQGGAFF. The DNA for the CDR3 is TGCAGCGTTGAAGATCGGCAGGGGGGAGCTTTCTTT.

This clone was detected a few times. The chain carries TRBV15 and TRBJ1-1; D unclear. The CDR3 is made up of 13 amino acids. Germline assignment: CDR1 LNHNV and CDR2 YYDKDF (reference sequence). Trimming stripped 0 bases from V and 7 bases from J, with 9 bases between. The CDR3 DNA sequence: TGTGCCACCAGCAGAGACCTAAGACGTGAAGCTTTCTTT. Amino acid sequence: CATSRDLRREAFF.

This chain joins TRBV14 and TRBJ2-3; D possibly corresponds to TRBD2 (6 bases). Trimming removed 1 base at V and 7 bases at J, with 15 bases between. Per germline, CDR1 SGHDN and CDR2 FVKESK. CDR3 length: 15 amino acids. CDR3: CASSQVGGPRYTQYF. The CDR3, as DNA: TGTGCCAGCAGCCAAGTGGGAGGTCCCCGGTATACGCAGTATTTT.

V gene TRBV28 combines with J gene TRBJ1-1, with a possible D match to TRBD1 (5 bases). Per the germline V gene, CDR1 is MDHEN and CDR2 is SYDVKM. V was clipped by 10 bases and J by 9 bases, with 24 bases between them. This CDR3 spans 14 amino acids. CDR3 sequence reads: CATWVLGRKSQAFF. Here the CDR3 DNA reads TGTGCCACCTGGGTCCTGGGGCGGAAATCGCAAGCTTTCTTT.

J is TRBJ2-5 and V is TRBV6-5; the match to TRBD1 covers 7 bases. V was clipped by 7 bases and J by 2 bases; unmatched bases: 4. This CDR3 is 13 amino acids long. Germline V gives CDR1 MNHEY, CDR2 SVGAGI. CDR3: CASNPGQQETQYF. CDR3 DNA sequence: TGTGCCAGCAACCCGGGACAGCAAGAGACCCAGTACTTC.

The genes are TRBV7-8 and TRBJ1-2; D possibly corresponds to TRBD1 (6 bases). Per germline, CDR1 SGHVS and CDR2 FQNEAQ. The germline V and J ends were trimmed by 1 base and 5 bases, with 14 bases remaining between them. This CDR3 has 15 amino acids. CDR3 region: CASSLEGRGDYGYTF. CDR3 in DNA: TGTGCCAGCAGCTTAGAAGGCAGGGGCGATTATGGCTACACCTTC.

This clone has just a few counts. V gene TRBV24-1 combines with J gene TRBJ1-2; D call uncertain. The V end lost 4 bases, the J end lost 3 bases, and 5 bases lay between the germline ends. This CDR3 has 12 residues. Germline V gives CDR1 KGHDR, CDR2 SFDVKD. CDR3 in DNA: TGTGCCACCAGTGAACGGGACTATGGCTACACCTTC. Translated, it gives CATSERDYGYTF.

The CDR3 reads CASSPTGSGNQPQHF. CDR3 bases: TGTGCCAGTAGCCCGACAGGGTCTGGCAATCAGCCCCAGCATTTT. The J gene is TRBJ1-5, the V gene TRBV19, with 7 bases lining up with TRBD1. The CDR3 is made up of 15 amino acids. Germline V CDR1 and CDR2: LNHDA, SQIVND (reference sequence). V lost 6 bases to trimming and J lost 2 bases; unmatched junction nucleotides: 7.

The J gene is TRBJ2-3, the V gene TRBV5-1; D is unclear. This CDR3 comprises 13 residues. The V end was cut by 0 bases, the J end by 6 bases, with 8 bases between. Germline CDR1 reads SGHRS; CDR2 reads YFSETQ. The CDR3 protein is CASSLGPLDTQYF. The CDR3 region has the DNA TGCGCCAGCAGCTTGGGCCCACTTGATACGCAGTATTTT.

A single count supports this clone. CDR3 in DNA: TGTGCCAGCAGTGAGAAAAGACGGACTAGCGGGACCCGAGGCGAGACCGGAGAGACCCAGTACTTC. This codes for CASSEKRRTSGTRGETGETQYF. The V gene is TRBV2, the J gene TRBJ2-5, with 12 positions matching TRBD2. The CDR3 covers 22 residues. The germline V gene encodes CDR1 SNHLY and CDR2 FYNNEI. V gave up 3 bases and J gave up 4 bases; unmatched junction bases: 24.

The rearrangement uses TRBV19 and TRBJ2-1, with TRBD2 matching 13 bases. Germline V gives CDR1 LNHDA, CDR2 SQIVND (reference sequence). Losses at the gene ends were 5 bases for V and 1 base for J; bases not matched to a gene: 14. The CDR3 consists of 20 residues. CDR3 in DNA: TGTGCCAGTAGTCCAAAAGGACTAGCGGGAGATATTGGATCCTACAATGAGCAGTTCTTC. This translates into CASSPKGLAGDIGSYNEQFF. The full variable domain, in which reference TRBV19 and TRBJ2-1 provide the parts outside the CDR3, is DGGITQSPKYLFRKEGQNVTLSCEQNLNHDAMYWYRQDPGQGLRLIYYSQIVNDFQKGDIAEGYSVSREKKESFPLTVTSAQKNPTAFYLCASSPKGLAGDIGSYNEQFFGPGTRLTVL.

This clone was seen a single time. This chain's CDR3 is CASSPHGSDTQYF. The DNA for the CDR3 is TGTGCCAGCAGCCCCCACGGGTCAGATACGCAGTATTTT. V is TRBV27 and J is TRBJ2-3; D gene uncertain. In germline, CDR1 is MNHEY, CDR2 SMNVEV (reference sequence). This CDR3 has 13 residues. Deletions cut 6 bases from V and 4 bases from J, with 11 bases between.

This clone is a singleton in its sample. The V and J genes are TRBV6-5 and TRBJ1-2; D might be TRBD1 (5 bases). There are 14 residues in the CDR3. From germline, CDR1 is MNHEY and CDR2 SVGAGI. V was shortened by 4 bases and J by 4 bases, with 13 bases between the two germline ends. This CDR3 reads CASSSQTVTYGYTF. Here the CDR3 DNA reads TGTGCCAGCAGTTCACAGACAGTTACCTATGGCTACACCTTC.

The chain employs TRBV6-1 and TRBJ2-1; perhaps TRBD2 as D (5 bases). In germline, CDR1 is MNHNS, CDR2 SASEGT. The CDR3 is 17 amino acids. V lost 3 bases and J lost 2, with 17 bases in between. As DNA, the CDR3 is TGTGCCAGCAGTGACGCTAGCACAACGAAACCCTACAATGAGCAGTTCTTC. Amino acids: CASSDASTTKPYNEQFF.

This clone has a single count. This chain connects TRBV28 to TRBJ1-6; D not resolved. Germline-derived CDR1 and CDR2 are MDHEN and SYDVKM. CDR3 length: 14 residues. V was trimmed by 8 bases and J by 7 bases, leaving 15 bases between them. The DNA for the CDR3 is TGTGCCAGCTGTGAAAAGGTTCCCAATTCACCCCTCCACTTT. It translates to CASCEKVPNSPLHF.

The chain employs TRBV7-3 and TRBJ2-5; D unresolved. CDR1 SGHTA and CDR2 FQGTGA come from the germline V gene. V lost 5 bases and J 4 bases, leaving 11 bases between the germline ends. This CDR3 has 13 amino acids. In DNA form, the CDR3 reads TGTGCCAGCAGCGCCACTGTGGTAGAGACCCAGTACTTC. This encodes CASSATVVETQYF.

The chain couples TRBV6-2 or TRBV6-3 to TRBJ2-3, with D maybe TRBD2 (6 bases). V was pared by 2 bases and J by 1 base, with 19 bases between. The CDR3 loop spans 18 amino acids. The germline V gene encodes CDR1 MNHEY and CDR2 SVGEGT. The CDR3 nucleotides read TGTGCCAGCAGTTACGCCCGTTTGGCGGGACCACGCACAGATACGCAGTATTTT. This encodes CASSYARLAGPRTDTQYF.

The chain is built from TRBV2 and TRBJ1-1; tentative D call: TRBD1 (5 bases). CDR3 size: 12 residues. CDR1 is SNHLY, CDR2 FYNNEI, per germline. Trimming took 8 bases from V and 2 from J, leaving 9 bases between them. The CDR3 here is CASFRVNTEAFF. CDR3 nucleotides: TGTGCCAGCTTCAGGGTAAACACTGAAGCTTTCTTT.

This chain links TRBV2 with TRBJ1-2; perhaps TRBD1 as D (5 bases). CDR1 SNHLY and CDR2 FYNNEI come from the germline V gene. The CDR3 loop spans 15 amino acids. Trimming shortened V by 5 bases and J by 4 bases, and 17 bases separated the two germline ends. CDR3 DNA sequence: TGTGCCAGCAGTTTGGCCACAACAGGACCCTATGGCTACACCTTC. Its protein is CASSLATTGPYGYTF.

The rearrangement joins TRBV3-1 (or the pseudogene TRBV3-2) to TRBJ1-4; TRBD1 might be the D (6 bases). Trimming removed 4 bases at V and 6 bases at J, with 12 bases between. From germline, CDR1 is LGHDT and CDR2 YNNKEL (reference sequence). The CDR3 totals 14 residues. DNA of the CDR3: TGTGCCAGCAGCCTTGGGGGGGCATATGAAAAACTGTTTTTT. This sequence encodes CASSLGGAYEKLFF.

The chain employs TRBV19 and TRBJ2-1; D uncertain. Trimming took off 5 bases at V and 5 bases at J, with 19 bases between the two ends. The length of the CDR3 is 16 residues. From germline, CDR1 is LNHDA and CDR2 SQIVND (reference sequence). In DNA, the CDR3 is TGTGCCAGTAGTCTGAGAACCTATCTTGTTAACAATGAGCAGTTCTTC. It codes for CASSLRTYLVNNEQFF.

The rearrangement uses TRBV20-1 and TRBJ1-2; D might be TRBD1 (6 bases). CDR3 length: 14 residues. In germline, CDR1 is DFQATT, CDR2 SNEGSKA (reference sequence). Deletions cut 3 bases from V and 5 bases from J, with 16 bases between. CDR3 in DNA: TGCAGTGCTAGTAACAGGGCCAGCCTATATGGCTACACCTTC. Its protein is CSASNRASLYGYTF.

This chain uses TRBV2 with TRBJ2-2; TRBD1 agrees at 8 bases. CDR3 size: 15 residues. V lost 8 bases, J lost 3 bases, and 8 bases stayed unmatched. CDR1 is SNHLY, CDR2 FYNNEI, per germline. The CDR3 spells CASLTATGDTGELFF. For the CDR3, the DNA is TGTGCCAGCCTAACGGCGACAGGGGACACCGGGGAGCTGTTTTTT.

V usage is TRBV5-4 and J usage is TRBJ2-7, with no clear D. CDR3 length: 13 residues. Between the trimmed V and J ends, which lost 4 bases and 7 bases, there was a span of 15 bases. Germline values: CDR1 SGHNT, CDR2 YYREEE (reference sequence). The CDR3 spells CASSRSSAIEQYF. CDR3 bases: TGTGCCAGCAGCCGGTCGTCCGCGATTGAGCAGTACTTC.

This chain connects TRBV5-1 to TRBJ2-7; tentative D call: TRBD1 (6 bases). The germline CDR1 and CDR2 sequences are SGHRS and YFSETQ. The CDR3 consists of 14 residues. Trimming took 0 bases from V and 4 from J, leaving 11 bases between them. The CDR3 DNA follows: TGCGCCAGCAGCTTGGACAGGGTCGAATACGAGCAGTACTTC. Amino acids: CASSLDRVEYEQYF.

The chain employs TRBV6-4 and TRBJ2-3; D call uncertain. CDR1 and CDR2 from the germline V gene are MRHNA and SNTAGT. The V end lost 3 bases, the J end lost 4 bases, and 8 bases lay between the germline ends. The CDR3 loop spans 13 amino acids. The CDR3 coding sequence is TGTGCCAGCAGTGAAGAGGTGGCAGATACGCAGTATTTT. Translating gives CASSEEVADTQYF.

Notes on this clone: Since the CDR3 does not end with the conserved phenylalanine or tryptophan, this likely comes from a read error. No DNA is shown, since the ends of the CDR3 on it are uncertain; the CDR3 is the one TCRdb lists. This chain links TRBV2 with TRBJ1-1. Per germline, CDR1 SNHLY and CDR2 FYNNEI. The CDR3 is 12 residues long, counting both termini. CDR3 amino acids: CASRRDGMRSLL.